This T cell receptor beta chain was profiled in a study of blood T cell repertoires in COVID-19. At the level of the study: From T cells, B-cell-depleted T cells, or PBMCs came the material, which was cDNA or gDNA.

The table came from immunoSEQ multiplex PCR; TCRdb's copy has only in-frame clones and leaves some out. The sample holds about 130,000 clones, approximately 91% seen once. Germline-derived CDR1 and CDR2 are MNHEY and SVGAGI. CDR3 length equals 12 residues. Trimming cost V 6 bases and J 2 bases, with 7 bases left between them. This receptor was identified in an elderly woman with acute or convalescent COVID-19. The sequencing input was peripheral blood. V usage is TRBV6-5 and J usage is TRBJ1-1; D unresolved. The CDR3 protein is CASSTVNTEAFF. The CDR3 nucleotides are TGTGCCAGCAGCACAGTCAACACTGAAGCTTTCTTT.